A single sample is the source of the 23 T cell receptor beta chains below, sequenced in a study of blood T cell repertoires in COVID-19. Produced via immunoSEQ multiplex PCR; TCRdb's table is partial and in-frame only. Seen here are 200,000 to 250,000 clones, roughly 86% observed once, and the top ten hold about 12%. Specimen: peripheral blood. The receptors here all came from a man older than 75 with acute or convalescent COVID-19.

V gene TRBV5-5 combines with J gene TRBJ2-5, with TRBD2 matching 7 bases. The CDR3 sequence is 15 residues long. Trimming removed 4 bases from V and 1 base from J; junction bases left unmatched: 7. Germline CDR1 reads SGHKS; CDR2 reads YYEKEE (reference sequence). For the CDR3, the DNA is TGTGCCAGCAGCGTATCCGGGACTACCCAAGAGACCCAGTACTTC. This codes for CASSVSGTTQETQYF.

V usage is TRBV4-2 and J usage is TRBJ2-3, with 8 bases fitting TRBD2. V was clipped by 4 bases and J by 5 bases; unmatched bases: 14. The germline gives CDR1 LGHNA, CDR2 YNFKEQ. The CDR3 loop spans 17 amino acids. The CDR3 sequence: CASSPAGGAPTVDTQYF. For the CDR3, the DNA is TGTGCCAGCAGCCCCGCCGGGGGGGCCCCTACTGTAGATACGCAGTATTTT.

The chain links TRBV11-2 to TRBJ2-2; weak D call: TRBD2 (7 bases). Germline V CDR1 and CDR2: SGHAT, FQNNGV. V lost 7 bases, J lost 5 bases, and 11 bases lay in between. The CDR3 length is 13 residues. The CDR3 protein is CASKGGGTGELFF. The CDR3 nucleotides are TGTGCCAGCAAAGGGGGAGGGACCGGGGAGCTGTTTTTT. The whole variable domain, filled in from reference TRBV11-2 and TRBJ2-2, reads EAGVAQSPRYKIIEKRQSVAFWCNPISGHATLYWYQQILGQGPKLLIQFQNNGVVDDSQLPKDRFSAERLKGVDSTLKIQPAKLEDSAVYLCASKGGGTGELFFGEGSRLTVL.

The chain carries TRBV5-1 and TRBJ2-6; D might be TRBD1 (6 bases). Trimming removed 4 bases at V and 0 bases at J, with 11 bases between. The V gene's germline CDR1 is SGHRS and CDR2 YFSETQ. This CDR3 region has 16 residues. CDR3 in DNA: TGCGCCAGCAGCGCCTGGACAGTCTCTGGGGCCAACGTCCTGACTTTC. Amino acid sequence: CASSAWTVSGANVLTF.

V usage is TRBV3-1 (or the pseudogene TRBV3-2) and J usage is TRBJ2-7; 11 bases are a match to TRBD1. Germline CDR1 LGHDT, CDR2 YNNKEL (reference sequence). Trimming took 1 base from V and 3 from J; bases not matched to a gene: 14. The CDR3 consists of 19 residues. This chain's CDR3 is CASSQGRDRGIMSYYEQYF. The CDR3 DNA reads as TGTGCCAGCAGCCAAGGTCGGGACAGGGGGATCATGAGCTACTACGAGCAGTACTTC.

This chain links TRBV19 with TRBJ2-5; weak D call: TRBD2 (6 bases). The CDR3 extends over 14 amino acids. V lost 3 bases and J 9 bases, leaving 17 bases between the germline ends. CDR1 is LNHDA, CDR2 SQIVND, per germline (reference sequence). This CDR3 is CASSIYTAREAQYF. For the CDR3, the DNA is TGTGCCAGTAGTATCTACACCGCGAGGGAGGCCCAGTACTTC.

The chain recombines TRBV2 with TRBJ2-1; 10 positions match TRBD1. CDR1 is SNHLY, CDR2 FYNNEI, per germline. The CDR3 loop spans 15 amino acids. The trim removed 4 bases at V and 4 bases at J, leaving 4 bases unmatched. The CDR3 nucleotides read TGTGCCAGCAGTGTCCGACAGGGGGCTTACAATGAGCAGTTCTTC. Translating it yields CASSVRQGAYNEQFF.

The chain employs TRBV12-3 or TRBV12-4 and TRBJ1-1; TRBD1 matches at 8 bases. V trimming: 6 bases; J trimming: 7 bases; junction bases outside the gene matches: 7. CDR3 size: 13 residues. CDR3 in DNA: TGTGCCAGCAGGCTTCAGGGGGCTGGTGAAGCTTTCTTT. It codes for CASRLQGAGEAFF.

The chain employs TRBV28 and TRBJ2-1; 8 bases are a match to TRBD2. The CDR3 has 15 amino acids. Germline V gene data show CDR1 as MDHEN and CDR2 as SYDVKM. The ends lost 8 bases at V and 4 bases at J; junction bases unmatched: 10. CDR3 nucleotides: TGTGCCAGCTGGGTCTGGCGGGGGGCGTACAATGAGCAGTTCTTC. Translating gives CASWVWRGAYNEQFF.

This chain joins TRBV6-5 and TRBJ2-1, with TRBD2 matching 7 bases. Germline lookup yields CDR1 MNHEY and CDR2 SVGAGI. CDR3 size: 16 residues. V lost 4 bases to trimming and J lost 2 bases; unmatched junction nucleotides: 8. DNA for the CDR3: TGTGCCAGCAGTTTCCGGACTAGGCTCACCTACAATGAGCAGTTCTTC. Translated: CASSFRTRLTYNEQFF.

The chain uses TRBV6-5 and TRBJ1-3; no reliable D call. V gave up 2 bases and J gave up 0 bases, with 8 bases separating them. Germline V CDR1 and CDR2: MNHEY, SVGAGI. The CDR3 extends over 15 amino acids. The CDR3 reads CASSYISDSGNTIYF. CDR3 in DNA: TGTGCCAGCAGTTACATCTCAGACTCTGGAAACACCATATATTTT.

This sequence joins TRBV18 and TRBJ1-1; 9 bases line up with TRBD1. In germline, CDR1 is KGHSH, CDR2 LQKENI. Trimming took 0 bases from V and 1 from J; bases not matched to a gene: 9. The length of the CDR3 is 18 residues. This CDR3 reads CASSPPRQGGVRNTEAFF. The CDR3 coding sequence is TGTGCCAGCTCACCACCCCGACAGGGGGGTGTGCGGAACACTGAAGCTTTCTTT. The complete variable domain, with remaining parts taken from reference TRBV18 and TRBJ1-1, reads NAGVMQNPRHLVRRRGQEARLRCSPMKGHSHVYWYRQLPEEGLKFMVYLQKENIIDESGMPKERFSAEFPKEGPSILRIQQVVRGDSAAYFCASSPPRQGGVRNTEAFFGQGTRLTVV.

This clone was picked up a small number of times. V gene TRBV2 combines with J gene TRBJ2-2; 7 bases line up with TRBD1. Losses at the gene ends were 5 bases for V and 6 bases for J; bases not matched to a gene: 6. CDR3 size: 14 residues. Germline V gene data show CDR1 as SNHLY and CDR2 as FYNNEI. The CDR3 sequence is CASSTGVIAGELFF. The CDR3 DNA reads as TGTGCCAGCAGTACAGGGGTTATCGCCGGGGAGCTGTTTTTT.

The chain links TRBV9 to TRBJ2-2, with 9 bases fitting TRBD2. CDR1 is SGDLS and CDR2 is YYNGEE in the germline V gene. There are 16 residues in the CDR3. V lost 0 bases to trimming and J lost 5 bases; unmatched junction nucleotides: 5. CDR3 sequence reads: CASSVDLSGRTGELFF. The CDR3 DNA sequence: TGTGCCAGCAGCGTAGATCTCAGCGGGAGGACCGGGGAGCTGTTTTTT.

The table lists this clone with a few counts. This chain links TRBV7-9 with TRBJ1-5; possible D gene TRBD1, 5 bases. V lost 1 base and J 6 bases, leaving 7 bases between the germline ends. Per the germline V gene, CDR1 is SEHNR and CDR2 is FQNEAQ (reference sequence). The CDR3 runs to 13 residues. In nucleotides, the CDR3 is TGTGCCAGCAGCTTAGGCACAGGTCAGCCCCAGCATTTT. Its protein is CASSLGTGQPQHF.

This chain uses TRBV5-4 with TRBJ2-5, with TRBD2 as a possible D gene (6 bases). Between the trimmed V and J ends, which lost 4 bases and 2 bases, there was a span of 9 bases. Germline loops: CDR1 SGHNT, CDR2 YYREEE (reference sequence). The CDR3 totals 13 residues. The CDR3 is CASSRGLQETQYF. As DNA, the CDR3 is TGTGCCAGCAGCCGGGGACTTCAAGAGACCCAGTACTTC.

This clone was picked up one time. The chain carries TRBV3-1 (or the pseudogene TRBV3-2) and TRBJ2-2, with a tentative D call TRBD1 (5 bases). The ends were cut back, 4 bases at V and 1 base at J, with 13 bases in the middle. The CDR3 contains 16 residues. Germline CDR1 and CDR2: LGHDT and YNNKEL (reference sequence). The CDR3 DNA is TGTGCCAGCAGCCGGGTGGGGCGACAGAACACCGGGGAGCTGTTTTTT. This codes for CASSRVGRQNTGELFF.

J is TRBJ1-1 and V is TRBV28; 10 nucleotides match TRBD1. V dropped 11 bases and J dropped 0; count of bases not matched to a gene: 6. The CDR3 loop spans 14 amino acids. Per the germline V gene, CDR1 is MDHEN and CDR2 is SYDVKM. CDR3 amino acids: CAGQTGGVNTEAFF. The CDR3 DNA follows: TGTGCCGGCCAGACAGGGGGCGTGAACACTGAAGCTTTCTTT.

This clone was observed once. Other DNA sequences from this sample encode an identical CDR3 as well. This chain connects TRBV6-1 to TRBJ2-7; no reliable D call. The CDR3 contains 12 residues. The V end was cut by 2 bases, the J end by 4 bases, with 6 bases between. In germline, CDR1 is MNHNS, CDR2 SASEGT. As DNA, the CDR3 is TGTGCCAGCAGTGAAAGAGGTTACGAGCAGTACTTC. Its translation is CASSERGYEQYF.

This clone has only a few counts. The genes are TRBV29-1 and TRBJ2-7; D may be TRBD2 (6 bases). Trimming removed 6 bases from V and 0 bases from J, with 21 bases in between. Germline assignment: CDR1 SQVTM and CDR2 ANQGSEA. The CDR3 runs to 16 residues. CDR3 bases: TGCAGCGTCCCGAAGGAATCGGGACTGAGCTCCTACGAGCAGTACTTC. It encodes CSVPKESGLSSYEQYF.

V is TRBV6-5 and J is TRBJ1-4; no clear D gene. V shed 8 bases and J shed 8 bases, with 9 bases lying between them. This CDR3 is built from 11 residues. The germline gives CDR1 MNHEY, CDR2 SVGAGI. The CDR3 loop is CASGRFEKLFF. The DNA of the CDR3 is TGTGCCAGCGGGCGATTCGAAAAACTGTTTTTT.

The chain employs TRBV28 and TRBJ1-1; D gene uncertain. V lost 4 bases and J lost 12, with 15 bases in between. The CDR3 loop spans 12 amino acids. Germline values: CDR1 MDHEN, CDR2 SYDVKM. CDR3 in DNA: TGTGCCAGCAGTTCGAGGGCCGGGGTTTCTTTCTTT. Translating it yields CASSSRAGVSFF.

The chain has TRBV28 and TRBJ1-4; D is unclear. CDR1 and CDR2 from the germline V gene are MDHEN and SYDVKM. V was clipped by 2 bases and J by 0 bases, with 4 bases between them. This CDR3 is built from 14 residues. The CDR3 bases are TGTGCCAGCAGTTTAGTAGCAACTAATGAAAAACTGTTTTTT. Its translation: CASSLVATNEKLFF.